The entry that follows covers one TCR beta chain sequence. The antigen it recognizes is unknown. Base qualities were left out, and no much larger clone turns up one base away. The immunoSEQ Assay, a bias-controlled multiplex PCR, was used to amplify TCRbeta CDR3 regions from genomic DNA. Per the source publication's procedure: Nucleated cell counts per sample were estimated from amplification of reference gene primers within the assay. To quantify the absolute abundance of each unique TCRbeta CDR3 rearrangement, sequence reads were collapsed and filtered. Productive Simpson clonality was computed per sample as the square root of Simpson's diversity index over productive rearrangements. Not all clones reach the TCRdb copy of this immuneACCESS table, which keeps in-frame sequences only. Checked studies attribute under half of the gap to unresolved V genes and leave the rest unexplained. V and J calls plus clone size are reproduced from that table; the DNA served to infer D and trimming. The sample table holds fewer than 300,000 clones, of which approximately 85% were seen once. 3.5% to 5.5% of the sample rests with the top ten.

This record belongs to a study of blood T cell repertoires in COVID-19 (dated by TCRdb to about 2020). At the level of the whole study: Samples from collaborators originated in the United States, Italy and Spain and spanned both the acute and convalescent phases of COVID-19. The material from the prospective study consisted of cDNA or gDNA derived from T cells, B-cell-depleted T cells, or PBMCs. The dataset comprised deeply sampled blood TCRbeta repertoires from subjects exposed to, actively infected with, or recovered from COVID-19. A freely available public database, intended as a resource for researchers studying the immune response to SARS-CoV-2, is where the repertoires were released. The samples were drawn from the first 160 participants of the ongoing ImmuneRACE study and from 1,254 subjects provided by 6 global collaborators. A de-identified subject ID, COVID-19 status, age in years and sex were almost always included in the sample metadata. Where HLA class I and class II types were available, the types were taken from metadata supplied by the sample provider, not from assay-based typing. Broad study findings and their caveats: Clinical and demographic metadata were provided uncurated, with the amount varying by source and participant.

In the prospective study, participants were about 18 to 89 years old, resided in about two dozen geographic areas of the United States, and were enrolled through a virtual design. To assign participants to cohorts, the prospective study relied on clinical history that participants themselves reported in a screening survey and a study questionnaire. Recovered participants in ImmuneRACE Cohort 3 were defined by two consecutive negative NP/OP PCR tests, clearance by a healthcare professional, or resolution of symptoms. Each participant in the prospective study had whole blood, serum and a nasopharyngeal or oropharyngeal swab collected by mobile phlebotomists. Additional blood draws and questionnaires over an approximately two-month period could optionally be provided by prospective study participants. Before DNA extraction, prospective study blood samples were shipped either frozen or at room temperature.

Deletion took 2 bases off V and 4 bases off J, with a span of 8 bases between the germline ends. CDR1 and CDR2, looked up from the germline V gene (reference sequence), are LGHDT and YNNKEL. The CDR3 covers 13 residues, taking in both the cysteine and the phenylalanine. The sequence is cut down to CDR3 DNA, 39 bases in frame from base 1. This receptor was obtained from a woman younger than 45 who had recovered from COVID-19. This chain joins TRBV3-1 (or the pseudogene TRBV3-2) to TRBJ2-5, with TRBD1 perhaps the D gene, on 6 matching bases. Material for sequencing was PBMCs or T cells enriched from blood (not recorded which). CDR3 reads: CASSQSGAETQYF. The nucleotide sequence reads as follows: TGTGCCAGCAGCCAATCAGGGGCAGAGACCCAGTACTTC.